This TCR beta chain was captured in a study of regulatory T cells in long-lasting Graves disease. Study-level information: Newly diagnosed Graves' patients had under 3 months of antithyroid drugs. Study findings and constraints: Segments TRBV28, TRBJ1-2 and TRBJ2-5 showed preferential usage in persistent disease.

In building TCR beta libraries, iRepertoire HTBI primers were used together with Arm-PCR of CDR3 regions. TCRdb ran MiXCR on the multiplex PCR reads and lists one entry per CDR3 protein. The table shows about 370,000 distinct CDR3 sequences, with around 16% occurring only once. Indicated time point: newly diagnosed GD, antithyroid drugs for less than 3 months. From PBMCs, RNA was extracted and then used to make the TCR library. It was by American Thyroid Association guidelines that Graves' disease was diagnosed. EDTA tubes collected approximately 10 milliliters of peripheral blood. This CDR3 has 14 residues. V lost 1 base, J lost 7 bases, and 11 bases lay in between. Germline V gene lookup returns CDR1 MNHEY and CDR2 SMNVEV (reference sequence). This clonotype appeared many times. Antigen: not known.

The specimen comprised peripheral blood mononuclear cells (PBMCs), sampled at new diagnosis, from a patient treated with antithyroid drugs. This sequence joins TRBV27 and TRBJ1-5, with D unclear. The clonotype was recovered from a female donor with Graves disease. The CDR3 DNA sequence: TGTGCCAGCAGTTTATATCATTCGTTACAGCCCCAGCATTTT. Its protein product is CASSLYHSLQPQHF.